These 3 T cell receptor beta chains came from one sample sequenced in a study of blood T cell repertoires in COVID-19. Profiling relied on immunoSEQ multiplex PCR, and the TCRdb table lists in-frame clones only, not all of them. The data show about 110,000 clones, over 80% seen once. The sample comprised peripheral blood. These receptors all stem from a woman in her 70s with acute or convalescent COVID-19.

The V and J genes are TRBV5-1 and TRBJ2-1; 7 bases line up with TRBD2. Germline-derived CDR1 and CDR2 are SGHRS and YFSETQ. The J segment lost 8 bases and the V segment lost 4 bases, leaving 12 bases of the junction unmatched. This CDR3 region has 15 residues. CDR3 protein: CASSLGGEYWDEQFF. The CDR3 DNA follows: TGCGCCAGCAGCCTTGGGGGGGAGTATTGGGATGAGCAGTTCTTC.

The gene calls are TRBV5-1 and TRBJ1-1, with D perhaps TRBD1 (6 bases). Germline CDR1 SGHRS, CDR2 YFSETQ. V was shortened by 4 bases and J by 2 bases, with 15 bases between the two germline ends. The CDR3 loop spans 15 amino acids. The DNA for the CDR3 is TGCGCCAGCAGCGCACTGGGACACGTAAACACTGAAGCTTTCTTT. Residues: CASSALGHVNTEAFF.

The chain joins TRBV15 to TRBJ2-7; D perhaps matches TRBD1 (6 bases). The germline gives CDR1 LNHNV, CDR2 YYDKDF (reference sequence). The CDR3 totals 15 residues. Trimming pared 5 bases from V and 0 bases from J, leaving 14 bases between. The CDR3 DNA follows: TGTGCCACCAGCGCAAGACAGGCCTACTCCTACGAGCAGTACTTC. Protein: CATSARQAYSYEQYF.